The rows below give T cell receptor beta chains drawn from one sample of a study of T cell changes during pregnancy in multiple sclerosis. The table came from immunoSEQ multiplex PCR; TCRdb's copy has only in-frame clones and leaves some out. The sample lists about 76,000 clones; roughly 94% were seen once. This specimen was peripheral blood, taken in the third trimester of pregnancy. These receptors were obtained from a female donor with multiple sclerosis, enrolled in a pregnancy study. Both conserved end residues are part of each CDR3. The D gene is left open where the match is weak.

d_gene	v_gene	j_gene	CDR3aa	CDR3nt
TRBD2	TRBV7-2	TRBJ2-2	CASSLRLGGGNTGELFF	TGTGCCAGCAGCTTAAGGTTGGGGGGGGGAAACACCGGGGAGCTGTTTTTT
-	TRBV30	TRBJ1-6	CASASGVTPLHF	TGTGCCTCAGCCTCGGGGGTAACACCCCTCCACTTT
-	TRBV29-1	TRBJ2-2	CSVEDTGSVAGELFF	TGCAGCGTTGAAGATACAGGGTCGGTCGCCGGGGAGCTGTTTTTT
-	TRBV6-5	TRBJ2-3	CASSYEGTDTDTQYF	TGTGCCAGCAGTTACGAGGGGACTGACACAGATACGCAGTATTTT
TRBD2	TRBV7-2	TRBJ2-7	CASSLERGSYEQYF	TGTGCCAGCAGCTTGGAGCGGGGCTCCTACGAGCAGTACTTC
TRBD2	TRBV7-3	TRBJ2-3	CASSLISGGTDTQYF	TGTGCCAGCAGCTTAATTAGCGGGGGCACAGATACGCAGTATTTT
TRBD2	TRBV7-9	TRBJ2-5	CASRSGTSGGQETQYF	TGTGCCAGCAGGAGCGGGACTAGCGGGGGCCAAGAGACCCAGTACTTC
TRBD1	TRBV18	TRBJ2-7	CASSPLGTAPSEQYF	TGTGCCAGCTCACCTCTAGGGACAGCTCCATCGGAGCAGTACTTC
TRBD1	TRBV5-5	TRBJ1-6	CASSLQGAHNSPLHF	TGTGCCAGCAGCTTGCAGGGGGCGCATAATTCACCCCTCCACTTT
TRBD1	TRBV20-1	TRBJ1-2	CSASDRGGYTF	TGCAGTGCTTCGGACAGGGGTGGCTACACCTTC